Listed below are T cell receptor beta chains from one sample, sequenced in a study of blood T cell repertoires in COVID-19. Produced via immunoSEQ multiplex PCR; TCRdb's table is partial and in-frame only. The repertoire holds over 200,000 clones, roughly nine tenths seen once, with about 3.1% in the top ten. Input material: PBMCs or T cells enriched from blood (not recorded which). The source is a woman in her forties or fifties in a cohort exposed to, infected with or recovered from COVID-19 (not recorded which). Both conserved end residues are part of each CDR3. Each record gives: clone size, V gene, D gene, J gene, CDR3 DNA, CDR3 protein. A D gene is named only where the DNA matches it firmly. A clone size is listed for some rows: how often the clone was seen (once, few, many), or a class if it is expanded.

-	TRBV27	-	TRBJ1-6	TGTGCCAGCAGCGTCCGGGATCTACGGCTCTCCTATAATTCACCCCTCCACTTT	CASSVRDLRLSYNSPLHF
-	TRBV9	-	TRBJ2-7	TGTGCCAGCAGCGTAGGAGGGACCTACGAGCAGTACTTC	CASSVGGTYEQYF
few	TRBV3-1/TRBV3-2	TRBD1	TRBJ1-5	TGTGCCAGCAGCCTCGGGACAGGGAGCAATCAGCCCCAGCATTTT	CASSLGTGSNQPQHF
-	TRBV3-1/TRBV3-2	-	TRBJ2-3	TGTGCCAGCAGCCAAGGGACCGGGGGCACAGATACGCAGTATTTT	CASSQGTGGTDTQYF
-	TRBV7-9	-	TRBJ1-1	TGTGCCAGCAGCTTAGCGGTGAGGGCGGACACTGAAGCTTTCTTT	CASSLAVRADTEAFF
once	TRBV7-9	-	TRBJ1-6	TGTGCCAGCAGTTTACAGCGTGGTAATTCACCCCTCCACTTT	CASSLQRGNSPLHF
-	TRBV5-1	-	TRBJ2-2	TGCGCCAGCAGGTGGGATCCACGCAGGGACACCGGGGAGCTGTTTTTT	CASRWDPRRDTGELFF
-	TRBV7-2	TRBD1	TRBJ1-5	TGTGCCAGCAGCTTAGGGACAGGGGGCGTCCAGCCCCAGCATTTT	CASSLGTGGVQPQHF
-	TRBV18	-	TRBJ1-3	TGTGCCAGCTCACCTTTCGCAGGGGACATATCTGGAAACACCATATATTTT	CASSPFAGDISGNTIYF
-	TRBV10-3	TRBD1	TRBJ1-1	TGTGCCATCAGCAGGGACAGGGACACTGAAGCTTTCTTT	CAISRDRDTEAFF
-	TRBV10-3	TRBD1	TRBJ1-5	TGTGCCATCAGTGTCGGGACAGGCCCCAATCAGCCCCAGCATTTT	CAISVGTGPNQPQHF
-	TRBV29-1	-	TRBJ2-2	TGCAGCGTGGGGCGCGGCAAGGCCGGGGAGCTGTTTTTT	CSVGRGKAGELFF
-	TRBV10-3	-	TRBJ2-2	TGTGCCATCAGCCGGGACTCCCAAAACACCGGGGAGCTGTTTTTT	CAISRDSQNTGELFF
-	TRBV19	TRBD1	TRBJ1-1	TGTGCCAGTAGTACGCGGGACAGCGAAGCTTTCTTT	CASSTRDSEAFF
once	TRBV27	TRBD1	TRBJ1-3	TGTGCCAGCAGTTGGACAGGGGGCGGTTACCTATCTGGAAACACCATATATTTT	CASSWTGGGYLSGNTIYF
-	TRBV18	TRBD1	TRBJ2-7	TGTGCCAGCTCACCAGGGACAGCGATCTACGAGCAGTACTTC	CASSPGTAIYEQYF
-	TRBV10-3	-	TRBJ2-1	TGTGCCATCAGTGAGTCGGGACACACCAATGAGCAGTTCTTC	CAISESGHTNEQFF
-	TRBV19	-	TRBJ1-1	TGTGCCAGTAGTCTACAATATGGGCGACAGCAAATGAACACTGAAGCTTTCTTT	CASSLQYGRQQMNTEAFF
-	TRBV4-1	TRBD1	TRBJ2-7	TGCGCCAGCAGCCCGCATCCGGCGTCAGGGGGCGAGCAGTACTTC	CASSPHPASGGEQYF
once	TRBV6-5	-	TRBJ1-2	TGTGCCAGCAGTTACTCGTTGCAGGGGCCCAGCTACACCTTC	CASSYSLQGPSYTF
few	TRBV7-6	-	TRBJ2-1	TGTGCCAGCAGCTCCCTTCCTAGCTCCGGGCCGAGCTCCTACAATGAGCAGTTCTTC	CASSSLPSSGPSSYNEQFF
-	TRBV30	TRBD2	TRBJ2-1	TGTGCCTGTCCGCGGGGCGGGGGGGCAGCTAGAAGTATTGAGCAGTTCTTC	CACPRGGGAARSIEQFF
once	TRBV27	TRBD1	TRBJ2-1	TGTGCCAGCTCGGACGGACAGGGAAAGTACAATGAGCAGTTCTTC	CASSDGQGKYNEQFF
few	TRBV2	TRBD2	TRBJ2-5	TGTGCCAGCATGGGGCAGCGGGGGGGTGAGACCCAGTACTTC	CASMGQRGGETQYF
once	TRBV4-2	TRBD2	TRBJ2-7	TGTGCCAGCAGCCAAACCGGGACTAGCGGGGGCGGCTACGAGCAGTACTTC	CASSQTGTSGGGYEQYF
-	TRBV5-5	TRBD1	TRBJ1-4	TGTGCCAGCAGCCCAGGACAGGGGAGGAGGAACCCAATGAAAAAACTGTTTTTT	CASSPGQGRRNPMKKLFF
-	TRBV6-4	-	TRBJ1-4	TGTGCCAGCAGTGACCCGGGCAGGGAATTATTTGAAAAACTGTTTTTT	CASSDPGRELFEKLFF
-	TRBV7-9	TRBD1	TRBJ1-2	TGTGCCAGCAGCTTATCGACAGGGATGGGCTACACCTTC	CASSLSTGMGYTF
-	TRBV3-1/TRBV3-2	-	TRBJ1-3	TGTGCCAGCAGCCCGCTAGCGTCTGGAAACACCATATATTTT	CASSPLASGNTIYF
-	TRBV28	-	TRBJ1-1	TGTGCCAGCCGGACAGTGAACACTGAAGCTTTCTTT	CASRTVNTEAFF
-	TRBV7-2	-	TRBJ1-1	TGTGCCAGCAGCTTAGAACGGGGGGCTGGGGCTTTCTTT	CASSLERGAGAFF
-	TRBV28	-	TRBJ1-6	TGTGCCAGCAGTTTATCCGGAGGTTCACCCCTCCACTTT	CASSLSGGSPLHF
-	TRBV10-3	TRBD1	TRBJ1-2	TGTGCCATCAGTGAGTCGGGACAGGGGGTTGGCGGCTACACCTTC	CAISESGQGVGGYTF
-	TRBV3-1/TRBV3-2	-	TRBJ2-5	TGTGCCAGCAGCGAGCGACAAGAGACCCAGTACTTC	CASSERQETQYF
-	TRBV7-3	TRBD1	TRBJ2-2	TGTGCCAGCAGCCACAGGACAGGACCGGGCACCGGGGAGCTGTTTTTT	CASSHRTGPGTGELFF
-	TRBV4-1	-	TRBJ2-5	TGCGCCAGCAGCCAAGATGCGGGGGCCAAGGAGACCCAGTACTTC	CASSQDAGAKETQYF
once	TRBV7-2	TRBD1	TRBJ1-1	TGTGCCAGCAGATACAGGGGTTTCACTGAAGCTTTCTTT	CASRYRGFTEAFF
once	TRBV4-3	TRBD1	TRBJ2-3	TGCGCCAGCAGCTTTACAGGGGTTTTTACAGATACGCAGTATTTT	CASSFTGVFTDTQYF
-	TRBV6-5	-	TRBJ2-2	TGTGCCAGCAGTTACCCCAGGGGGCGGGGGACCGGGGAGCTGTTTTTT	CASSYPRGRGTGELFF
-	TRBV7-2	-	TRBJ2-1	TGTGCCAGCAGCTTCGAGGTTTCCTACAATGAGCAGTTCTTC	CASSFEVSYNEQFF
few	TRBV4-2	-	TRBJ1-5	TGTGCCAGCAGCCTTCGACAGGATAGCAATCAGCCCCAGCATTTT	CASSLRQDSNQPQHF
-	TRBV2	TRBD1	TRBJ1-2	TGTGCCAGCAGTACGCGAGCCGGGACAGCCTATGGCTACACCTTC	CASSTRAGTAYGYTF
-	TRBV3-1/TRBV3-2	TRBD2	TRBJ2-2	TGTGCCAGCAGCCCCTCCGGGGGGGCTATTATCACCGGGGAGCTGTTTTTT	CASSPSGGAIITGELFF
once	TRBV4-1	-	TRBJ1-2	TGCGCCAGCAGCCAAGATGGGGCGACCCCCTATGGCTACACCTTC	CASSQDGATPYGYTF
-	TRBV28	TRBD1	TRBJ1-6	TGTGCCAGCAGCGCAGGGGGGAATTTGTATAATTCACCCCTCCACTTT	CASSAGGNLYNSPLHF
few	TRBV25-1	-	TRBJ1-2	TGTGCCAGCAGTGACAAGGGGCGCTATGGCTACACCTTC	CASSDKGRYGYTF
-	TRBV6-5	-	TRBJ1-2	TGTGCCAGCAGCACCCCAGGAGGGGCGGGCGGCTACACCTTC	CASSTPGGAGGYTF
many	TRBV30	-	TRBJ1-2	TGTGCCTGGAGTGTCGGGGTAGGCTACACCTTC	CAWSVGVGYTF
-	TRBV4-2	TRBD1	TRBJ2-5	TGTGCCAGCAGCCAGACCCGGGACAGGTACCAAGAGACCCAGTACTTC	CASSQTRDRYQETQYF
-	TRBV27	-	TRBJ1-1	TGTGCCAGCAGTTTACTGCAGGAGAACACTGAAGCTTTCTTT	CASSLLQENTEAFF
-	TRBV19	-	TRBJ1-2	TGTGCCAGTGGATCGGGGACAAACTATGGCTACACCTTC	CASGSGTNYGYTF
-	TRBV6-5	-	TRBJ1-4	TGTGCCAGCAGTTACTCTCGTCGTCCTAATGAAAAACTGTTTTTT	CASSYSRRPNEKLFF
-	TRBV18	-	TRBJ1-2	TGTGCCAGCTCACCACCCACAGGGCTGGCGGTTCGAGGCGGCTACACCTTC	CASSPPTGLAVRGGYTF
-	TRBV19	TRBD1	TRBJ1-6	TGTGCCAGTAGTGGGGGACAGGGTAGTTCACCCCTCCACTTT	CASSGGQGSSPLHF
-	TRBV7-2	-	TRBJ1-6	TGTGCCAGCAGCTTAGCGCTATCGACAGCCCGTAAAGTCTATAATTCACCCCTCCACTTT	CASSLALSTARKVYNSPLHF
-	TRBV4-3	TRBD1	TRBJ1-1	TGCGCCAGCAGCCAAGATAGGACAGGGTTGAACACTGAAGCTTTCTTT	CASSQDRTGLNTEAFF
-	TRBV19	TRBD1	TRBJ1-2	TGTGCCAGTAGCACCCACCCGGGACAGGGGGCTCTAAACTATGGCTACACCTTC	CASSTHPGQGALNYGYTF